The clone carrying this T cell receptor beta chain was seen many times. Its antigen remains unidentified. V was trimmed by 5 bases and J by 7 bases, leaving 9 bases between them. CDR1 is SGHAT and CDR2 is FQNNGV in the germline V gene. The CDR3 runs to 12 residues. MiXCR was run by TCRdb on the RT-PCR reads, yielding one entry per CDR3 protein. Of about 500,000 distinct CDR3 sequences listed, about 17% are singletons. The sample belongs to a study of response to subunit inactivated influenza vaccine. The study's findings and limits: The study's authors posited that every seasonal influenza vaccination enlists few new T cells.

Sequenced here: CD4+ T cells sorted from PBMCs, sampled around 25 months after vaccination. This TCR derives from a man in his fifties or sixties who received an inactivated influenza vaccine. The rearrangement uses TRBV11-2 and TRBJ2-1, with D hard to call. The CDR3, as DNA: TGTGCCAGCAGCCCCGGGTTGAATGAGCAGTTCTTC. Translated, it gives CASSPGLNEQFF.